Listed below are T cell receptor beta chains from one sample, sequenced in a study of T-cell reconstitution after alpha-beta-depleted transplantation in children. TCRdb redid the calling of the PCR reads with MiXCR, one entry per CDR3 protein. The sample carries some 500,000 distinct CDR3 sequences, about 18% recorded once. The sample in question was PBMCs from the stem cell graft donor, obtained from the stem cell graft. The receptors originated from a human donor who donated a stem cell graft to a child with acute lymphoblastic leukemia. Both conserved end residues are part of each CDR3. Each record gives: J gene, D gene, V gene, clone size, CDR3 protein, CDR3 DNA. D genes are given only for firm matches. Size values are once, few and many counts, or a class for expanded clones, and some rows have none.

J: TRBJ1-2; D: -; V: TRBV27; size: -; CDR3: CASSFSPGGDPGYTF; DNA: TGTGCCAGCAGTTTTAGTCCGGGAGGGGATCCGGGCTACACCTTC
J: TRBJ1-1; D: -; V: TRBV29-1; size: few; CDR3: CSVKVQRDQDEAFF; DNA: TGCAGCGTTAAGGTCCAAAGGGACCAGGATGAAGCTTTCTTT
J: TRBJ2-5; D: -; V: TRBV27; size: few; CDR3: CASSLYSNGGETQYF; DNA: TGTGCCAGCAGTTTATATTCAAATGGGGGAGAGACCCAGTACTTC
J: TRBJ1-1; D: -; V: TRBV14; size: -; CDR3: CASSQYPYGAFF; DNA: TGTGCCAGCAGCCAATACCCCTACGGGGCTTTCTTT
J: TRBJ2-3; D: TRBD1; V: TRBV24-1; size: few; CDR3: CATGDPQGGMDTQYF; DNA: TGTGCCACCGGAGACCCACAGGGGGGTATGGATACGCAGTATTTT
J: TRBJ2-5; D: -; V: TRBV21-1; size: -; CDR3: CASSKGERAGVGKTQYF; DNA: TGTGCCAGCAGCAAAGGGGAAAGAGCGGGAGTAGGGAAGACCCAGTACTTC
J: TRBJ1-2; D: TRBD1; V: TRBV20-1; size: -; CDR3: CSASDRGYGYTF; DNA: TGCAGTGCTAGCGACAGGGGCTATGGCTACACCTTC
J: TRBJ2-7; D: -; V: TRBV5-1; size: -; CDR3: CASSLAGQNSYEQYF; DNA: TGCGCCAGCAGCTTGGCGGGACAAAACTCCTACGAGCAGTACTTC
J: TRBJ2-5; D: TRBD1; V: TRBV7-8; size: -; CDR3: CATSKGQPVMTQYF; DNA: TGTGCCACCTCTAAGGGACAGCCTGTAATGACCCAGTACTTC
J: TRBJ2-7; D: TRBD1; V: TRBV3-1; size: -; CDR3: CASSRSSGTGLFVGAYEQYF; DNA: TGTGCCAGCAGCCGGTCTTCCGGGACAGGGTTGTTTGTGGGGGCCTACGAGCAGTACTTC
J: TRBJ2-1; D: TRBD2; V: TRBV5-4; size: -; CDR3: CASTWGLAGAGEQFF; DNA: TGTGCCAGCACCTGGGGTCTAGCGGGAGCAGGTGAGCAGTTCTTC
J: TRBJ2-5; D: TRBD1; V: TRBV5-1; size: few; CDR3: CASPDRVYQGDQYF; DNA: TGCGCCAGCCCCGACAGGGTATATCAAGGGGACCAGTACTTC
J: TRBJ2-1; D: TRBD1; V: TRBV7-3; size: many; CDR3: CASSTDRVWTYNEQFF; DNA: TGTGCCAGCAGCACAGACAGGGTTTGGACCTACAATGAGCAGTTCTTC
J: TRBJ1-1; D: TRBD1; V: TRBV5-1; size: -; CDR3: CASLPRTGVNTEAFF; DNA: TGCGCCAGTTTACCACGGACAGGGGTGAACACTGAAGCTTTCTTT
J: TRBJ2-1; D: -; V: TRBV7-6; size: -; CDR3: CASSLLDTYNEQFF; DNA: TGTGCCAGCAGCTTACTCGACACATACAATGAGCAGTTCTTC
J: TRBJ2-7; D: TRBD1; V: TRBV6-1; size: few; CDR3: CASSPTGTPYEQYF; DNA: TGTGCCAGCAGTCCGACAGGGACCCCGTACGAGCAGTACTTC
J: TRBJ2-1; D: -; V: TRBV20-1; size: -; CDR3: CSARGGGGYTYNQQFF; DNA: TGCAGTGCTAGAGGGGGGGGCGGCTACACCTACAATCAGCAGTTCTTC
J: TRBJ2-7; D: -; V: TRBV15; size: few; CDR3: CATSREDRNYEQYF; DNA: TGTGCCACCAGCAGAGAGGACAGAAACTACGAGCAGTACTTC
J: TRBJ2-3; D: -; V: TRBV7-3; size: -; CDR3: CASSFRDITDTQYF; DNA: TGTGCCAGCAGCTTCAGGGATATCACAGATACGCAGTATTTT
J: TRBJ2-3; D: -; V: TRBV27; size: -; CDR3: CASSPLGASGTDTQYF; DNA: TGTGCCAGCAGTCCCTTGGGCGCTAGCGGCACAGATACGCAGTATTTT
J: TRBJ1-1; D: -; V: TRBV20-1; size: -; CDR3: CCAEGSLTGVGTAEAFF; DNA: TGCTGTGCTGAAGGGAGTCTAACGGGGGTCGGAACAGCTGAAGCTTTCTTT
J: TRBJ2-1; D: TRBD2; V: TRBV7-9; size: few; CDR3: CASSLWVGGGYNEQFF; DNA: TGTGCCAGCAGCTTATGGGTTGGGGGGGGATACAATGAGCAGTTCTTC
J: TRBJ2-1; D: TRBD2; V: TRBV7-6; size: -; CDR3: CASSLGFPGLAGGDEQFF; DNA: TGTGCCAGCAGCTTAGGATTTCCAGGGCTAGCGGGAGGGGATGAGCAGTTCTTC
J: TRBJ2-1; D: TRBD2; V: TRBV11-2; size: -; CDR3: CASSLIWGTGGEGDEQFF; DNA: TGTGCCAGCAGCTTGATTTGGGGAACGGGAGGGGAGGGGGATGAGCAGTTCTTC
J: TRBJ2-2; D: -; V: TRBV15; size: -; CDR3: CATAEGAGPAGELFF; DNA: TGTGCCACCGCTGAAGGGGCGGGCCCAGCCGGGGAGCTGTTTTTT
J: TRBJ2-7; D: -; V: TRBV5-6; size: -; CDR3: CASSLQGNYEQYF; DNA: TGTGCCAGCAGCTTACAGGGAAACTACGAGCAGTACTTC
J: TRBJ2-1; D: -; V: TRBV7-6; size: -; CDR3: CASSLRPAGKIPHEQFF; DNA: TGTGCCAGCAGCTTAAGACCCGCAGGGAAGATTCCCCATGAGCAGTTCTTC
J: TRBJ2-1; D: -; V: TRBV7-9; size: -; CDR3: CASSLANRVGDEQFF; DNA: TGTGCCAGCAGCTTAGCTAACAGGGTTGGGGATGAGCAGTTCTTC
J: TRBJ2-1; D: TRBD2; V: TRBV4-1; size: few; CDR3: CASSQDPAGYNEQFF; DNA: TGCGCCAGCAGCCAAGATCCAGCGGGGTACAATGAGCAGTTCTTC
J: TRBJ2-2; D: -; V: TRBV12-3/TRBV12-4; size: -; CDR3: CASSLTINTGELFF; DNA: TGTGCCAGCAGTTTAACCATTAACACCGGGGAGCTGTTTTTT
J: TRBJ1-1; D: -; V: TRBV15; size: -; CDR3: CATSSLGATEAFF; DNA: TGTGCCACCAGCAGTCTGGGGGCCACTGAAGCTTTCTTT
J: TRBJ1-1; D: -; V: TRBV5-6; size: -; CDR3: CASSLLRPGRNTEAFF; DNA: TGTGCCAGCAGCTTGTTGCGCCCAGGGAGGAACACTGAAGCTTTCTTT
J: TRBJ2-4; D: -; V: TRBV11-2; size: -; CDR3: CASSLGGLLGKEDIQYF; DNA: TGTGCCAGCAGCTTAGGAGGCTTATTAGGGAAGGAAGACATTCAGTACTTC
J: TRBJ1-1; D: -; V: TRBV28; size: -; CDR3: CASSLIIGGKAFF; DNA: TGTGCCAGCAGTTTAATTATAGGGGGGAAAGCTTTCTTT
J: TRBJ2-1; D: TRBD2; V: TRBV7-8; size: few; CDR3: CASSSGTSGMKFNEQFF; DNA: TGTGCCAGCAGCTCCGGGACTAGCGGGATGAAATTCAATGAGCAGTTCTTC
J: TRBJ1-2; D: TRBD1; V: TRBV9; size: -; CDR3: CASSIGTGGVITF; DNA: TGTGCCAGCAGCATCGGGACAGGGGGCGTTATTACCTTC
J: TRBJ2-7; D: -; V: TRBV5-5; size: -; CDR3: CASSLDAGRDEQYF; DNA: TGTGCCAGCAGCTTGGACGCAGGTCGGGACGAGCAGTACTTC
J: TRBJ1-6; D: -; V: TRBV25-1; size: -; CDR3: CASSEFYNSPLHF; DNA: TGTGCCAGCAGTGAATTCTATAATTCACCCCTCCACTTT
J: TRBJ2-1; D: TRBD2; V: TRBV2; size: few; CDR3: CASSEINSSGFEQFF; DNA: TGTGCCAGCAGTGAAATTAATTCTAGCGGGTTTGAGCAGTTCTTC
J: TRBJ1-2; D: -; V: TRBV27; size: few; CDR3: CASSLSGRHYGYTF; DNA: TGTGCCAGCAGTTTATCGGGACGGCATTATGGCTACACCTTC
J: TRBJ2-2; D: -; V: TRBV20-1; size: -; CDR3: CSARGPGNTGELFF; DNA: TGCAGTGCTAGGGGGCCGGGAAACACCGGGGAGCTGTTTTTT
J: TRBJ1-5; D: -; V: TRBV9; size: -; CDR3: CASSVAGGADQPQHF; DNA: TGTGCCAGCAGCGTGGCGGGGGGCGCAGATCAGCCCCAGCATTTT
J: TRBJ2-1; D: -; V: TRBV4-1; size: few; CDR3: CASSQGAVRTRSYNEQFF; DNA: TGCGCCAGCAGCCAAGGGGCCGTGAGGACCAGAAGCTACAATGAGCAGTTCTTC
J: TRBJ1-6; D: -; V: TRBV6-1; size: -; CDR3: CASSPNTRTVNSPLHF; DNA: TGTGCCAGCAGTCCTAATACCCGGACGGTTAATTCACCCCTCCACTTT
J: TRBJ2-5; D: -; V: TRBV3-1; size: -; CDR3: CASSQGRDPGRGTQYF; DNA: TGTGCCAGCAGCCAAGGCCGGGACCCCGGACGGGGGACCCAGTACTTC
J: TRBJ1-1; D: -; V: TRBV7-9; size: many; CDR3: CASSPMNTEAFF; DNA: TGTGCCAGCAGCCCGATGAATACTGAAGCTTTCTTT
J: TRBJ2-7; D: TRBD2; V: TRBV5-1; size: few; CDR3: CASSFTSGTGEQYF; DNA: TGCGCCAGCAGCTTCACTAGCGGGACGGGCGAGCAGTACTTC
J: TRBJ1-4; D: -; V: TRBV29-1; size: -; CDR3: CSVAGTPHEKLFF; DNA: TGCAGCGTTGCCGGGACCCCTCATGAAAAACTGTTTTTT
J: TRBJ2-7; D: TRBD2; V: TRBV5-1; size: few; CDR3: CASSLGLWGTSKDYEQYF; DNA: TGCGCCAGCAGCTTGGGTTTATGGGGGACTAGCAAGGACTACGAGCAGTACTTC
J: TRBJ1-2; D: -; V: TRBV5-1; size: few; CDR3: CASTGERHGYTF; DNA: TGCGCCAGCACGGGGGAGAGGCATGGCTACACCTTC
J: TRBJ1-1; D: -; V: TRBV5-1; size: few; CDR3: CASSLESGSMGNTEAFF; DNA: TGCGCCAGCAGCTTGGAGTCCGGCTCCATGGGGAACACTGAAGCTTTCTTT
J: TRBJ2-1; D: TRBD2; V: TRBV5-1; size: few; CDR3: CASSLGRESEQFF; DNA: TGCGCCAGCAGCTTGGGGCGGGAGAGTGAGCAGTTCTTC
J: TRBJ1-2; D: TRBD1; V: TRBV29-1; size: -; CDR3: CSASRTGQNYGYTF; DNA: TGCAGCGCCTCACGGACAGGGCAGAACTATGGCTACACCTTC